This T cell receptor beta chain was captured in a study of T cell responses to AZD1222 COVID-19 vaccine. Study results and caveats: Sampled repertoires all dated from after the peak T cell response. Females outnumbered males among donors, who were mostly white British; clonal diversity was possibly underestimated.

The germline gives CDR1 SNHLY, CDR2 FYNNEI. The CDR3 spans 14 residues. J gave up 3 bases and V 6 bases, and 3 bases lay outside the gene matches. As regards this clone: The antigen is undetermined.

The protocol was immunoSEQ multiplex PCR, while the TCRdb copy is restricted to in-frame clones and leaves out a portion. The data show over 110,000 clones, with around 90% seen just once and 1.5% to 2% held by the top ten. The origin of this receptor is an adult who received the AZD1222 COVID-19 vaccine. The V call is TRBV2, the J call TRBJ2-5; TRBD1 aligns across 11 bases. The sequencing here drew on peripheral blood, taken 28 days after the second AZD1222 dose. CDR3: CASSLGQGEETQYF. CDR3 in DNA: TGTGCCAGCAGCCTGGGACAGGGGGAAGAGACCCAGTACTTC.